The source of this TCR beta chain is a study of response to subunit inactivated influenza vaccine. General study findings and limits: Authors suggested each seasonal influenza vaccination recruits few new T cells.

The CDR3 covers 17 residues. V dropped 3 bases and J dropped 2 bases, with 14 bases sitting between them. This clonotype appeared a few times. Its antigen is currently unknown. Using its own MiXCR run on the RT-PCR reads, TCRdb lists one record per CDR3 protein. The sample has about 620,000 distinct CDR3 sequences; 10% to 15% are singletons. This TCR came from a man in his fifties or sixties who received an inactivated influenza vaccine. The V and J genes are TRBV12-3 or TRBV12-4 and TRBJ2-6, with D perhaps TRBD1 (6 bases). The source material was PBMCs from blood, sampled on the day of vaccination. This CDR3 is CASSFGQGLAGANVLTF. For the CDR3, the DNA is TGTGCCAGCAGTTTTGGGCAGGGGCTAGCTGGGGCCAACGTCCTGACTTTC.